The clone carrying this T cell receptor beta chain was seen ten or more times. Its specificity is not known. This entry is derived from a study of regulatory T cells in long-lasting Graves disease. Time point noted: persistent/refractory GD, antithyroid drugs over 5 years with positive TRAb. The TCR library was made from RNA extracted from PBMCs. Arm-PCR of CDR3 regions and iRepertoire HTBI primers were used to build TCR beta libraries. MiXCR, run by TCRdb on the multiplex PCR reads, gives a single entry per CDR3 protein. The repertoire consists of fewer than 550,000 distinct CDR3 sequences, with around a fifth occurring once and the leading ten covering around 7%. The germline V gene encodes CDR1 MDHEN and CDR2 SYDVKM. The V end was cut by 7 bases, the J end by 0 bases, with 13 bases between. This CDR3 comprises 15 residues. Study-level points and caveats: New patients shared fewer public clonotypes (over 900) than persistent patients did (around 2,700). TRBV28, TRBJ1-2 and TRBJ2-5 were favored in persistent disease. Authors noted too few samples as a limitation.

The TCR originated in a female donor with Graves disease. The sample here was peripheral blood mononuclear cells (PBMCs), taken when the disease was refractory, from a patient treated with antithyroid drugs. This sequence joins TRBV28 and TRBJ1-5; D is unclear. The CDR3 nucleotides are TGTGCCAGCACTCCAGTCCTCAATAGCAATCAGCCCCAGCATTTT. It encodes CASTPVLNSNQPQHF.